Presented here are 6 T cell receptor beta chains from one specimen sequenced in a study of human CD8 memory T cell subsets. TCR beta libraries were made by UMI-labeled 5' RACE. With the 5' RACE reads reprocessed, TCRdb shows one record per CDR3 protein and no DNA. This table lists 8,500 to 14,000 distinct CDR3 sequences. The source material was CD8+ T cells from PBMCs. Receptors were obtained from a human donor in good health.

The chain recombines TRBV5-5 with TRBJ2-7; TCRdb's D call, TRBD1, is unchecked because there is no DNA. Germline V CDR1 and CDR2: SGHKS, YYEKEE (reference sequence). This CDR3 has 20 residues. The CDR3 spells CASSTPRDRGHPSLSYEQYF.

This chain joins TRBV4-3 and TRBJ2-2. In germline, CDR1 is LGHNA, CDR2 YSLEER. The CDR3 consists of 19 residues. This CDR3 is CASSQDRVSSFSNTGELFF.

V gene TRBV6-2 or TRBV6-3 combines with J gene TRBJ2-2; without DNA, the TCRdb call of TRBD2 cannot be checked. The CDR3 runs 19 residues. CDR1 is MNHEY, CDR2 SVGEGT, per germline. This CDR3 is CASRYPGERGGQGTGELFF.

The CDR3 loop is CASSPLSFTSGTSYNEQFF. The chain has TRBV28 and TRBJ2-1; without DNA, the TCRdb call of TRBD2 cannot be checked. The CDR3 runs to 19 residues. CDR1 and CDR2 (germline): MDHEN, SYDVKM.

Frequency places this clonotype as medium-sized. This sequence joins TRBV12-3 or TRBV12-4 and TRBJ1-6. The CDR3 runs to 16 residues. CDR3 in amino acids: CASSDVRSSYNSPLHF.

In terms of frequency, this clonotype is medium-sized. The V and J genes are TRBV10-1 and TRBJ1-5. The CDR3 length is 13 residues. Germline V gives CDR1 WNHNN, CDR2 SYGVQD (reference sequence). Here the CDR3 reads CARTASGNQPQHF.